Each of the 15 T cell receptor beta chains below was sequenced from the same sample in a study of blood T cell repertoires in COVID-19 (dated by TCRdb to 2020 to 2022). The library was prepared using the immunoSEQ multiplex PCR assay. The source is immuneACCESS, and TCRdb retained only in-frame sequences with V and J called. Part of the clones is not carried over; for the studies checked, unresolved V genes explain less than half of this, and the remainder is unexplained. The sample table holds over 120,000 clones, of which under 90% were seen once. The biggest ten clones account for 3.5% of the sample. The sample was peripheral blood. The receptors were sampled from a man between 65 and 85 years old who had recovered from COVID-19.

V is TRBV7-9 and J is TRBJ2-3, with 7 bases lining up with TRBD1. This CDR3 comprises 16 residues. V shed 0 bases and J 0 bases; nucleotides not matched to a gene: 3. Germline CDR1 SEHNR, CDR2 FQNEAQ (reference sequence). CDR3 protein: CASSLAGQTSTDTQYF. In nucleotides, the CDR3 is TGTGCCAGCAGCTTAGCGGGACAGACTAGCACAGATACGCAGTATTTT.

This clone was found a few times. The J gene is TRBJ2-5, the V gene TRBV2; D gene uncertain. Germline V gene data show CDR1 as SNHLY and CDR2 as FYNNEI. CDR3 length equals 12 residues. Trimming shortened V by 7 bases and J by 0 bases, and 6 bases separated the two germline ends. DNA of the CDR3: TGTGCCAGCAATATGTACCAAGAGACCCAGTACTTC. Translated: CASNMYQETQYF. Filled out from reference TRBV2 and TRBJ2-5, the complete variable domain reads EPEVTQTPSHQVTQMGQEVILRCVPISNHLYFYWYRQILGQKVEFLVSFYNNEISEKSEIFDDQFSVERPDGSNFTLKIRSTKLEDSAMYFCASNMYQETQYFGPGTRLLVL.

Only a few counts were recorded for this clone. This chain links TRBV9 with TRBJ2-2, with a weak D call TRBD2 (5 bases). The CDR3 is 18 residues long. Trimming removed 4 bases at V and 3 bases at J, with 22 bases between. Germline CDR1 and CDR2: SGDLS and YYNGEE. The CDR3 coding sequence is TGTGCCAGCAGCCAAAATCCGGTTGCCCTAGCAGACACCGGGGAGCTGTTTTTT. It translates to CASSQNPVALADTGELFF.

CDR3 in amino acids: CASSGGTANTEAFF. Here the CDR3 DNA reads TGCGCCAGCAGCGGTGGGACAGCGAACACTGAAGCTTTCTTT. J is TRBJ1-1 and V is TRBV5-1, with 7 bases aligning to TRBD1. This CDR3 region has 14 residues. Germline V lookup: CDR1 SGHRS, CDR2 YFSETQ. V lost 4 bases and J lost 1; bases outside the gene matches: 4.

The rearrangement joins TRBV29-1 to TRBJ1-3; D remains unclear. Between the trimmed V and J ends, which lost 5 bases and 1 base, there was a span of 9 bases. In germline, CDR1 is SQVTM, CDR2 ANQGSEA. This CDR3 comprises 13 residues. The CDR3 bases are TGCAGCGTTCTTGCAACTTCTGGAAACACCATATATTTT. Protein: CSVLATSGNTIYF.

As DNA, the CDR3 is TGTGCCAGCAGCGTAGAGACAGGGGCTGGAAACACCATATATTTT. This gives the protein CASSVETGAGNTIYF. V usage is TRBV9 and J usage is TRBJ1-3, with 8 bases fitting TRBD1. The CDR3 extends over 15 amino acids. The V gene's germline CDR1 is SGDLS and CDR2 YYNGEE. V gave up 0 bases and J gave up 2 bases; unmatched junction bases: 1.

The chain carries TRBV18 and TRBJ2-3; weak D call: TRBD2 (6 bases). CDR1 is KGHSH, CDR2 LQKENI, per germline. With 3 bases removed from V and 1 base from J, the gap between germline ends came to 8 bases. The CDR3 has 14 residues. CDR3 region: CASSPGTGTDTQYF. CDR3 nucleotides: TGTGCCAGCTCACCGGGGACTGGCACAGATACGCAGTATTTT. Together with reference TRBV18 and TRBJ2-3, the CDR3 gives the full variable domain: NAGVMQNPRHLVRRRGQEARLRCSPMKGHSHVYWYRQLPEEGLKFMVYLQKENIIDESGMPKERFSAEFPKEGPSILRIQQVVRGDSAAYFCASSPGTGTDTQYFGPGTRLTVL.

This chain connects TRBV2 to TRBJ1-2; 8 nucleotides line up with TRBD1. CDR3 size: 14 residues. Germline V CDR1 and CDR2: SNHLY, FYNNEI. V trimming: 4 bases; J trimming: 5 bases; junction bases outside the gene matches: 6. The CDR3 DNA sequence: TGTGCCAGCAGTGCCGCCGACAGGGGATATGGCTACACCTTC. Translated, it gives CASSAADRGYGYTF.

This chain links TRBV30 with TRBJ2-7; D gene unclear. Trimming shortened V by 1 base and J by 5 bases, and 3 bases separated the two germline ends. The CDR3 is 10 amino acids. The germline CDR1 and CDR2 sequences are GTSNPN and SVGIG (reference sequence). In DNA, the CDR3 is TGTGCCTGGAGTGCGGACGAGCAGTACTTC. Its translation: CAWSADEQYF. Based on the CDR3 plus reference TRBV30 and TRBJ2-7, the full variable domain is SQTIHQWPATLVQPVGSPLSLECTVEGTSNPNLYWYRQAAGRGLQLLFYSVGIGQISSEVPQNLSASRPQDRQFILSSKKLLLSDSGFYLCAWSADEQYFGPGTRLTVT.

This clone was detected only a few times. This chain uses TRBV7-3 with TRBJ1-1; D unresolved. The germline V gene encodes CDR1 SGHTA and CDR2 FQGTGA. The V end lost 0 bases, the J end lost 3 bases, and 5 bases lay between the germline ends. The CDR3 consists of 13 residues. Written as DNA, the CDR3 is TGTGCCAGCAGCTTAACGATAGACACTGAAGCTTTCTTT. It codes for CASSLTIDTEAFF.

This chain links TRBV6-5 with TRBJ1-5, with TRBD1 identical over 7 bases. CDR1 and CDR2 from the germline V gene are MNHEY and SVGAGI. V shed 5 bases and J 0 bases; nucleotides not matched to a gene: 4. The CDR3 has 15 residues. The CDR3 sequence: CASSQEGASNQPQHF. CDR3 nucleotide sequence: TGTGCCAGCAGTCAGGAGGGGGCTAGCAATCAGCCCCAGCATTTT.

The chain uses TRBV5-1 and TRBJ2-3; 12 bases fit TRBD2. The CDR3 is made up of 16 amino acids. Germline trimming cut 3 bases from V and 2 bases from J; bases unmatched to any gene: 4. CDR1 is SGHRS, CDR2 YFSETQ, per germline. DNA for the CDR3: TGCGCCAGCAGCTCCCTAGCGGGAGGGCCCACAGATACGCAGTATTTT. Translated: CASSSLAGGPTDTQYF.

The rearrangement joins TRBV5-6 to TRBJ2-2; D possibly corresponds to TRBD2 (6 bases). The CDR3 runs 17 residues. Germline values: CDR1 SGHDT, CDR2 YYEEEE. Trimming cost V 1 base and J 5 bases, with 18 bases left between them. CDR3 sequence reads: CASSLFRTGRETGELFF. The CDR3 DNA follows: TGTGCCAGCAGCTTGTTCCGGACTGGGCGGGAAACCGGGGAGCTGTTTTTT.

The chain joins TRBV4-3 to TRBJ2-2; the D gene is possibly TRBD2 (6 bases). Looked up from germline, CDR1 is LGHNA and CDR2 is YSLEER. The CDR3 loop spans 15 amino acids. With 4 bases removed from V and 5 bases from J, the gap between germline ends came to 14 bases. The CDR3 region has the DNA TGCGCCAGCAGCCCTACTTTGGGAGGAACCGGGGAGCTGTTTTTT. It encodes CASSPTLGGTGELFF.

This clone showed up just a few times. This chain links TRBV7-3 with TRBJ2-6; TRBD2 matches at 7 bases. CDR3 length equals 16 residues. Germline V gene data show CDR1 as SGHTA and CDR2 as FQGTGA. The J segment lost 0 bases and the V segment lost 6 bases, leaving 5 bases of the junction unmatched. The CDR3 bases are TGTGCCAGCAGTAGCGGGCCAGTCTCTGGGGCCAACGTCCTGACTTTC. This codes for CASSSGPVSGANVLTF.